The 14 T cell receptor beta chains in this list originate from one sample, sequenced in a study of blood T cell repertoires in COVID-19. Only in-frame clones appear in the TCRdb table, and some are missing; sequencing was by immunoSEQ multiplex PCR. The data show under 300,000 clones, with roughly 86% seen just once and under 9% held by the top ten. The sample taken for sequencing was peripheral blood. Receptors were obtained from a woman between 65 and 79 years old with active or convalescent COVID-19.

This rearrangement joins TRBV6-5 to TRBJ2-2; a possible D gene is TRBD1 (6 bases). This CDR3 has 13 residues. V lost 6 bases, J lost 7 bases, and 12 bases lay in between. Germline V gene data show CDR1 as MNHEY and CDR2 as SVGAGI. CDR3 DNA: TGTGCCAGCAGCAGGGGTTTGGTCGGGGAGCTGTTTTTT. It yields the protein CASSRGLVGELFF.

V is TRBV4-1 and J is TRBJ2-4; possibly TRBD1 for D (7 bases). The germline V gene has CDR1 MGHRA and CDR2 YSYEKL. Trimming removed 3 bases from V and 8 bases from J, with 23 bases in between. The CDR3 has 17 residues. The CDR3 bases are TGCGCCAGCAGCCATACCCTATTACAGGGGAGGAGGGACATTCAGTACTTC. It translates to CASSHTLLQGRRDIQYF.

In its sample, this clone was seen once. The chain uses TRBV11-1 and TRBJ1-2; 7 bases align to TRBD1. The CDR3 spans 15 residues. Trimming removed 3 bases from V and 2 bases from J; junction bases left unmatched: 6. CDR1 and CDR2 from the germline V gene are SGHAT and FQDESV (reference sequence). For the CDR3, the DNA is TGTGCCAGCAGCTTTATCTCGGGACAGAACTATGGCTACACCTTC. Translating it yields CASSFISGQNYGYTF.

J is TRBJ1-1 and V is TRBV27; 11 bases fit TRBD1. This CDR3 comprises 14 residues. Germline values: CDR1 MNHEY, CDR2 SMNVEV (reference sequence). The V gene end was trimmed by 5 bases and the J gene end by 5 bases; junction bases not matched to a gene: 4. CDR3 nucleotide sequence: TGTGCCAGCAGTCGGACAGGGGGCGTGACTGAAGCTTTCTTT. Protein product: CASSRTGGVTEAFF.

The V and J genes are TRBV27 and TRBJ2-7; 8 bases agree with TRBD1. The V gene end was trimmed by 5 bases and the J gene end by 2 bases; junction bases not matched to a gene: 8. In germline, CDR1 is MNHEY, CDR2 SMNVEV (reference sequence). The CDR3 extends over 15 amino acids. CDR3 bases: TGTGCCAGCAGTCAGACAGGGGCAAACCCCTACGAGCAGTACTTC. Residues: CASSQTGANPYEQYF.

This clone was seen just once. This may come from a read error, since a much larger clone is one base off. Other nucleotide sequences in the sample specify the same CDR3. The V gene is TRBV6-4, the J gene TRBJ1-1, with 8 bases matching TRBD1. The V and J ends lost 5 bases and 5 bases, in that order; junction bases with no gene match: 4. The CDR3 is 13 amino acids. The germline gives CDR1 MRHNA, CDR2 SNTAGT. CDR3 in DNA: TGTGCCAGCAGTTCACAGGGGGGGACTGAAGCTTTCTTT. Its protein is CASSSQGGTEAFF.

Comment on this clone: Other nucleotide sequences in the sample specify the same CDR3. V usage is TRBV5-6 and J usage is TRBJ1-3; D remains ambiguous. This CDR3 region has 15 residues. From germline, CDR1 is SGHDT and CDR2 YYEEEE. Trimming shortened V by 0 bases and J by 0 bases, and 7 bases separated the two germline ends. CDR3 nucleotides: TGTGCCAGCAGCTTGGACTCATACTCTGGAAACACCATATATTTT. Translated, it gives CASSLDSYSGNTIYF.

The CDR3 region has the DNA TGTGCCAGCAGTTTTCTCAGGGGTGCTAACTATGGCTACACCTTC. This translates into CASSFLRGANYGYTF. This chain uses TRBV27 with TRBJ1-2; a weak D match, TRBD1 (6 bases). The CDR3 is made up of 15 amino acids. Germline V gene lookup returns CDR1 MNHEY and CDR2 SMNVEV (reference sequence). V was clipped by 3 bases and J by 0 bases, with 11 bases between them.

CDR3 sequence (DNA): TGTGCCAGTAGAAGGGGGAAATCGGATACGCAGTATTTT. Protein sequence: CASRRGKSDTQYF. The genes are TRBV19 and TRBJ2-3, with a weak D call TRBD1 (6 bases). The CDR3 consists of 13 residues. Trimming pared 6 bases from V and 6 bases from J, leaving 13 bases between. Germline V gene lookup returns CDR1 LNHDA and CDR2 SQIVND (reference sequence).

J is TRBJ1-2 and V is TRBV18, with D tentatively TRBD1 (5 bases). The CDR3 contains 14 residues. Germline assignment: CDR1 KGHSH and CDR2 LQKENI. V was trimmed by 0 bases and J by 2 bases, leaving 7 bases between them. CDR3 amino acids: CASSPPAGNYGYTF. Written as DNA, the CDR3 is TGTGCCAGCTCACCACCGGCAGGGAACTATGGCTACACCTTC.

This clone was counted once. The chain links TRBV6-5 to TRBJ1-4, with 8 nucleotides matching TRBD1. V dropped 5 bases and J dropped 10; count of bases not matched to a gene: 12. CDR1 and CDR2 (germline): MNHEY, SVGAGI. This CDR3 region has 15 residues. The CDR3 sequence is CASSRTGGQGGKLFF. Written as DNA, the CDR3 is TGTGCCAGCAGTCGTACAGGGGGGCAGGGGGGAAAACTGTTTTTT.

The V gene is TRBV11-2, the J gene TRBJ2-3; TRBD2 might be the D (6 bases). Deletions cut 8 bases from V and 2 bases from J, with 20 bases between. Per the germline V gene, CDR1 is SGHAT and CDR2 is FQNNGV. CDR3 length: 16 residues. The CDR3 DNA sequence: TGTGCCAGCGATTTCGGTTGGGGGGAGGTCACAGATACGCAGTATTTT. Protein: CASDFGWGEVTDTQYF.

The rearrangement links TRBV19 to TRBJ2-6; 7 bases line up with TRBD1. The germline V gene encodes CDR1 LNHDA and CDR2 SQIVND (reference sequence). This CDR3 has 16 residues. Trimming cost V 5 bases and J 0 bases; bases outside gene matches: 4. The CDR3 loop is CASSAPGGSGANVLTF. CDR3 nucleotide sequence: TGTGCCAGTAGTGCCCCAGGGGGCTCTGGGGCCAACGTCCTGACTTTC.

The CDR3 loop reads CASSLLLAGGNNEQFF. The CDR3 DNA sequence: TGCGCCAGCAGCCTGCTACTAGCGGGGGGGAACAATGAGCAGTTCTTC. The gene calls are TRBV5-1 and TRBJ2-1, with 13 positions matching TRBD2. The CDR3 runs to 16 residues. Trimming took 4 bases from V and 5 from J; bases not matched to a gene: 6. Germline V lookup: CDR1 SGHRS, CDR2 YFSETQ.